This is a list of T cell receptor beta chains from one sample in a study of blood T cell repertoires in COVID-19. Clones were read by immunoSEQ multiplex PCR, and TCRdb kept only the in-frame ones, dropping some. This sample has 65,000 or so clones, with approximately 86% found just once. Sequencing used peripheral blood. The receptors stem from a human donor with acute or convalescent COVID-19. The donor label of this sample is uncertain. The CDR3 runs from the conserved cysteine through the conserved F or W. The order of the fields is CDR3 length, clone size, V gene, CDR3 protein. Not every row has a clone size; where given, it reads once, few, many or a size class.

length: 18; size: .; V: TRBV3-1/TRBV3-2; CDR3: CASSQSAGRFSGANVLTF
length: 15; size: .; V: TRBV7-8; CDR3: CASSPPGGYTGELFF
length: 18; size: few; V: TRBV5-6; CDR3: CASSPPTLGETIGEKLFF
length: 14; size: .; V: TRBV24-1; CDR3: CATGAGGWTGELFF
length: 15; size: .; V: TRBV7-9; CDR3: CASEDGGGRGNEQFF
length: 14; size: .; V: TRBV2; CDR3: CASTWGGGSYEQYF
length: 15; size: once; V: TRBV5-1; CDR3: CASSLTGGQRDTQYF
length: 14; size: .; V: TRBV3-1/TRBV3-2; CDR3: CASSQLDRVYGYTF
length: 15; size: once; V: TRBV7-9; CDR3: CASRLAGGFTGELFF
length: 14; size: few; V: TRBV21-1; CDR3: CASSKLGTVYGYTF
length: 14; size: few; V: TRBV7-2; CDR3: CASRLRGKGSPLHF
length: 17; size: .; V: TRBV3-1/TRBV3-2; CDR3: CASSSYLTSGSTDTQYF
length: 15; size: .; V: TRBV5-1; CDR3: CASSFSGVSTDTQYF
length: 14; size: .; V: TRBV5-1; CDR3: CASSLDRNTGELFF
length: 14; size: .; V: TRBV7-2; CDR3: CASSLGGLTYGYTF
length: 13; size: .; V: TRBV10-3; CDR3: CAIAGTGEYGYTF
length: 15; size: once; V: TRBV6-4; CDR3: CASSELAGAPYEQYF
length: 13; size: .; V: TRBV3-1/TRBV3-2; CDR3: CASSQGSGGELFF
length: 16; size: .; V: TRBV5-1; CDR3: CASSEGLSLPQNTQYF
length: 18; size: .; V: TRBV24-1; CDR3: CATSDSLMASGRANEQFF
length: 14; size: .; V: TRBV7-9; CDR3: CASSQGGTAQPQHF
length: 16; size: .; V: TRBV19; CDR3: CASSGKGGAVNTEAFF
length: 17; size: .; V: TRBV18; CDR3: CASSPTRVSPGNTEAFF
length: 13; size: .; V: TRBV6-5; CDR3: CASRAYSNQPQHF